The 4 T cell receptor beta chains below come from one sample, sequenced in a study of blood T cell repertoires in COVID-19. The assay was immunoSEQ multiplex PCR, and TCRdb's table has in-frame clones only and misses some. The table has roughly 320,000 clones, around nine tenths seen once. Source material: peripheral blood. The receptors were gathered from a woman in her thirties with COVID-19, enrolled during active disease.

The chain is built from TRBV24-1 and TRBJ2-1; 9 bases line up with TRBD1. The CDR3 contains 15 residues. V dropped 1 base and J dropped 4; count of bases not matched to a gene: 1. Germline CDR1 KGHDR, CDR2 SFDVKD. DNA of the CDR3: TGTGCCACCAGTGATTTAGGACAGGGGTACAATGAGCAGTTCTTC. Residues: CATSDLGQGYNEQFF.

The rearrangement uses TRBV15 and TRBJ1-1; 8 bases are a match to TRBD1. Per the germline V gene, CDR1 is LNHNV and CDR2 is YYDKDF (reference sequence). The CDR3 sequence is 14 residues long. The J segment lost 4 bases and the V segment lost 6 bases, leaving 7 bases of the junction unmatched. The DNA of the CDR3 is TGTGCCACCAGGCCAGGGGGCTTTGGCACTGAAGCTTTCTTT. As protein: CATRPGGFGTEAFF.

V and J are TRBV19 and TRBJ1-1; 9 nucleotides align to TRBD1. The CDR3 spans 13 residues. Germline V gene lookup returns CDR1 LNHDA and CDR2 SQIVND (reference sequence). V lost 6 bases to trimming and J lost 5 bases; unmatched junction nucleotides: 4. This CDR3 is CASRQGAWTEAFF. The CDR3 nucleotides are TGTGCCAGTAGACAGGGGGCATGGACTGAAGCTTTCTTT.

This chain connects TRBV3-1 (or the pseudogene TRBV3-2) to TRBJ1-2, with TRBD1 matching 8 bases. The germline V gene has CDR1 LGHDT and CDR2 YNNKEL (reference sequence). Germline trimming cut 0 bases from V and 3 bases from J; bases unmatched to any gene: 6. This CDR3 is built from 16 residues. CDR3 bases: TGTGCCAGCAGCCAAGATTCAGGGGGCATAGACTATGGCTACACCTTC. Translation gives CASSQDSGGIDYGYTF.